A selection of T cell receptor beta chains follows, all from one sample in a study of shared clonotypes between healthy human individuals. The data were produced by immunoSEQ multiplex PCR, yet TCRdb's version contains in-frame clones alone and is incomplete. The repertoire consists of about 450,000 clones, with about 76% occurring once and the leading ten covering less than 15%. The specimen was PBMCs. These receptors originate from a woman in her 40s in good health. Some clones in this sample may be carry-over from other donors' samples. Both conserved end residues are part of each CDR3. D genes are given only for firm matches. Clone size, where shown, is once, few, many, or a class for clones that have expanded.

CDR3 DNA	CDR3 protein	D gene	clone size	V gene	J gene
TGCAGCGTTGGTGAGACAATCTCCTACGAGCAGTACTTC	CSVGETISYEQYF	.	.	TRBV29-1	TRBJ2-7
TGTGCCAGCAATTCGAGGACGGGTAACTATGGCTACACCTTC	CASNSRTGNYGYTF	.	many	TRBV6-1	TRBJ1-2
TGCAGCGCAGCCCCTAGCGGAGCAAACACCGGGGAGCTGTTTTTT	CSAAPSGANTGELFF	TRBD2	.	TRBV29-1	TRBJ2-2
TGTGCCAGCTCCGGACTAGCGGGAGGGCCGGGGACAGATACGCAGTATTTT	CASSGLAGGPGTDTQYF	TRBD2	.	TRBV27	TRBJ2-3
TGTGCCAGCAGTGTCGCTAGCGGGAGAACGGAGACCCAGTACTTC	CASSVASGRTETQYF	TRBD2	few	TRBV2	TRBJ2-5
TGTGCCAGCAGCTTGACAGGGGACCCCACCGGGGAGCTGTTTTTT	CASSLTGDPTGELFF	TRBD1	.	TRBV5-8	TRBJ2-2
TGCGCCAGCAGCCAGATGGACAGGGTGGGCTACGAGCAGTACTTC	CASSQMDRVGYEQYF	TRBD1	.	TRBV4-1	TRBJ2-7
TGTGCCAGCAGTGCCCCCCTTCGGGGCGAGCAGTACTTC	CASSAPLRGEQYF	.	.	TRBV6-1	TRBJ2-7
TGTGCCAGCAGCCAAGAATATCAAGGCGGCTACACCTTC	CASSQEYQGGYTF	.	many	TRBV4-2	TRBJ1-2
TGTGCCAGTAGAACGGGAACCTATGGCTACACCTTC	CASRTGTYGYTF	.	.	TRBV19	TRBJ1-2
TGTGCCACCAGCTCGCGAGCGCTCTCCTACGAGCAGTACTTC	CATSSRALSYEQYF	.	.	TRBV28	TRBJ2-7
TGTGCCAGCAGCAACCGTTTGGGGGGCCGCGAGACCCAGTACTTC	CASSNRLGGRETQYF	.	.	TRBV5-4	TRBJ2-5
TGTGCCAGCAGCCAAGCGGGAGTGCCTGAGGCCGGGGAGCTGTTTTTT	CASSQAGVPEAGELFF	.	.	TRBV4-2	TRBJ2-2
TGCGCCAGCAGCCTAACCGGGACAGAATACAATGAGCAGTTCTTC	CASSLTGTEYNEQFF	TRBD1	.	TRBV5-1	TRBJ2-1
TGTGCCAGCAGCGTGGGGAGCGGGGCCTCCTACGAGCAGTACTTC	CASSVGSGASYEQYF	TRBD2	.	TRBV9	TRBJ2-7